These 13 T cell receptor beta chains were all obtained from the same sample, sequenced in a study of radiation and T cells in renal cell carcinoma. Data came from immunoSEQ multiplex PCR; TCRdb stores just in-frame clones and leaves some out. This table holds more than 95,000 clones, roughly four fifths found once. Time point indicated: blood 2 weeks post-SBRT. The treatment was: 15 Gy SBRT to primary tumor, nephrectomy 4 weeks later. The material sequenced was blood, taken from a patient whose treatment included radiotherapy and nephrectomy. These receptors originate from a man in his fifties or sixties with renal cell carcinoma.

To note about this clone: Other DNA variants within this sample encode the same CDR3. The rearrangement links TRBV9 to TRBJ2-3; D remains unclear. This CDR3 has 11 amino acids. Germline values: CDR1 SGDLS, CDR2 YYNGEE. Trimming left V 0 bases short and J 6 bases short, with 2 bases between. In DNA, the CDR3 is TGTGCCAGCAGCGTAGCCGATACGCAGTATTTT. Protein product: CASSVADTQYF.

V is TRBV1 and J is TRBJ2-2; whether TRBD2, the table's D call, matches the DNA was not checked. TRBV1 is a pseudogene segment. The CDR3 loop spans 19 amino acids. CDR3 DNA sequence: TGCACCAGCAGCCAGCTATGTCGGACCGGGACTAGCGGGGGCGGGGAGCTGTTTTTT. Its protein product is CTSSQLCRTGTSGGGELFF.

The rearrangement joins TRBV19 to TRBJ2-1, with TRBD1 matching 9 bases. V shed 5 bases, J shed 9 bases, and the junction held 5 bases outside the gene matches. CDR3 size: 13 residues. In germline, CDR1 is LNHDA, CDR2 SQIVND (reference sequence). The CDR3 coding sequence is TGTGCCAGTAGTCCGGACAGGGGAGTTGAGCAGTTCTTC. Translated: CASSPDRGVEQFF.

Here the CDR3 DNA reads TGTGCCAGCAGTGCCCAGCCGGGACGGGGGGAGGAGCAGTACTTC. Protein sequence: CASSAQPGRGEEQYF. This sequence joins TRBV25-1 and TRBJ2-7, with 7 bases that match TRBD2. The CDR3 contains 15 residues. Germline loops: CDR1 MGHDK, CDR2 SYGVNS. With 4 bases clipped from V and 7 bases from J, the junction kept 13 bases outside the gene matches.

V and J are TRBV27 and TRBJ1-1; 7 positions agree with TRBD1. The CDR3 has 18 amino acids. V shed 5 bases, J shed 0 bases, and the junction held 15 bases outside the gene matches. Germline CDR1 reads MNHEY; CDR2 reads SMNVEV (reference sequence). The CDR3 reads CASSPADRVKWVNTEAFF. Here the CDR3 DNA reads TGTGCCAGCAGTCCCGCTGACAGGGTGAAGTGGGTGAACACTGAAGCTTTCTTT.

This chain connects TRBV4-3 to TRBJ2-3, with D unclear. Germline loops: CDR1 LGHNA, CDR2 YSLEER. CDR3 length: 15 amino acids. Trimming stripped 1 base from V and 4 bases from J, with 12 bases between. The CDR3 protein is CASSQVYSMADTQYF. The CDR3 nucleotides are TGCGCCAGCAGCCAAGTCTACAGTATGGCAGATACGCAGTATTTT.

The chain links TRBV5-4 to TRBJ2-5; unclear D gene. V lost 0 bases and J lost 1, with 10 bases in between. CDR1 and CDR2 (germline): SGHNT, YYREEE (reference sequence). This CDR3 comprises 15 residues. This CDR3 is CASSLAENFQETQYF. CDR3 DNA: TGTGCCAGCAGCTTGGCGGAAAACTTCCAAGAGACCCAGTACTTC.

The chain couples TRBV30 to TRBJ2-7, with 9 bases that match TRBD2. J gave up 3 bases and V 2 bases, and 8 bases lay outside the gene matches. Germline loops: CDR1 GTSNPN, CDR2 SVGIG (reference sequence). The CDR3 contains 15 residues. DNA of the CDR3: TGTGCCTGGAGTCCTCTAGCGGGACCGAACTACGAGCAGTACTTC. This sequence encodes CAWSPLAGPNYEQYF.

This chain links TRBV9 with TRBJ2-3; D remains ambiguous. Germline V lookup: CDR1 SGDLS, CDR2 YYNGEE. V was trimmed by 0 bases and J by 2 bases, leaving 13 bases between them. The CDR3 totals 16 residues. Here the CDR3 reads CASSVASTPATDTQYF. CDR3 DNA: TGTGCCAGCAGCGTAGCCTCGACCCCTGCCACAGATACGCAGTATTTT.

CDR3 coding DNA: TGTGCCTGGAGTTTCAATAAGGACACTGAAGCTTTCTTT. Translation: CAWSFNKDTEAFF. This sequence joins TRBV30 and TRBJ1-1; D is uncertain. V was cut by 2 bases and J by 3 bases, with 10 bases left in between. The CDR3 is made up of 13 amino acids. From germline, CDR1 is GTSNPN and CDR2 SVGIG (reference sequence).

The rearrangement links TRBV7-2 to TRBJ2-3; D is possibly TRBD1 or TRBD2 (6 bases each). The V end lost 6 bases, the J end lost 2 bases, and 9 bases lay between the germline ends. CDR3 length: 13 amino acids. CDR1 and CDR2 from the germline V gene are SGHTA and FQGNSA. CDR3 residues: CASSPGATDTQYF. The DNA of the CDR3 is TGTGCCAGCAGTCCGGGGGCCACAGATACGCAGTATTTT.

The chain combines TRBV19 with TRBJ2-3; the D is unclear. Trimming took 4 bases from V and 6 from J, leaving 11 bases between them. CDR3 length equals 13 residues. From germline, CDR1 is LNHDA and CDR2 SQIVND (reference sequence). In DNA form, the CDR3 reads TGTGCCAGTAGTACAGGTTTGCCCGATACGCAGTATTTT. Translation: CASSTGLPDTQYF.

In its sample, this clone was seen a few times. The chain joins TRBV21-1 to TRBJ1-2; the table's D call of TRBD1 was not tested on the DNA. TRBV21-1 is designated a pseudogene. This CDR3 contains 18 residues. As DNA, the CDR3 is TGTGCCAGCAGCAAATTAGCGAATCCGGGACAGGGAACGGGAGGCTACACCTTC. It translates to CASSKLANPGQGTGGYTF.